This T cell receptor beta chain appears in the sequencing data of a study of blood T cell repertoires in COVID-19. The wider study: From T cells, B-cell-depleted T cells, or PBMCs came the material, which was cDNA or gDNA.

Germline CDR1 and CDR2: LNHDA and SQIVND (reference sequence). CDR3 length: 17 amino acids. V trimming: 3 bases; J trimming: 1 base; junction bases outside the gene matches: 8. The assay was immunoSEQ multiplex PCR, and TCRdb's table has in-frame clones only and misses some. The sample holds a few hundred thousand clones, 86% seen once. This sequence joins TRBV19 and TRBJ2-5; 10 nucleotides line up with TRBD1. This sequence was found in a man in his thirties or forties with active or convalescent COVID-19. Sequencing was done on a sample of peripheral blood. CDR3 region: CASSMAQGQGSQETQYF. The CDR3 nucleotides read TGTGCCAGTAGTATGGCTCAGGGACAGGGGAGCCAAGAGACCCAGTACTTC.